These T cell receptor beta chains were read from a single sample in a study of blood T cell repertoires in COVID-19. Assay used: immunoSEQ multiplex PCR; TCRdb lists only in-frame clones, some missing. The sample carries tens of thousands of clones, approximately 89% recorded once. The sample was peripheral blood. The receptors shown here come from a human donor in a cohort sampled during active COVID-19. Each CDR3 is given with its conserved first and last residue. The D gene is left open where the match is weak. Only some rows state a clone size, as once, few, many or a class for expanded clones.

D gene	clone size	V gene	J gene	CDR3 protein	CDR3 DNA
TRBD1	NA	TRBV6-5	TRBJ1-3	CASSRGTGSGNTIYF	TGTGCCAGCAGCCGCGGGACAGGCTCTGGAAACACCATATATTTT
TRBD1	NA	TRBV19	TRBJ1-5	CASRDRAVVSNQPQHF	TGTGCCAGCCGGGACAGGGCAGTCGTGAGCAATCAGCCCCAGCATTTT
NA	NA	TRBV9	TRBJ2-7	CATPGGRSYEQYF	TGTGCCACTCCCGGGGGTAGATCCTACGAGCAGTACTTC
TRBD1	NA	TRBV3-1/TRBV3-2	TRBJ1-3	CASSMTGAGNTIYF	TGTGCCAGCAGCATGACAGGGGCTGGAAACACCATATATTTT
NA	NA	TRBV4-3	TRBJ1-3	CASSLEVGRLRNTIYF	TGCGCCAGCAGCCTAGAGGTGGGGAGATTGAGAAACACCATATATTTT
NA	NA	TRBV5-1	TRBJ2-7	CASSKGQPSYEQYF	TGCGCCAGCAGTAAGGGGCAGCCCTCCTACGAGCAGTACTTC
TRBD1	NA	TRBV9	TRBJ1-6	CASSVSQGRGSPLHF	TGTGCCAGCAGCGTATCACAGGGGCGAGGCTCACCCCTCCACTTT
TRBD2	NA	TRBV9	TRBJ2-2	CASSVGRAGRPNTGELFF	TGTGCCAGCAGCGTAGGGAGAGCGGGGAGGCCAAACACCGGGGAGCTGTTTTTT
NA	NA	TRBV9	TRBJ2-6	CASSRQGAGANVLTF	TGTGCCAGCAGCCGTCAAGGGGCCGGGGCCAACGTCCTGACTTTC
NA	NA	TRBV3-1/TRBV3-2	TRBJ1-5	CASSPGGFNQPQHF	TGTGCCAGCAGCCCCGGGGGTTTTAATCAGCCCCAGCATTTT
TRBD2	NA	TRBV4-1	TRBJ2-7	CASSQGGTNEQYF	TGCGCCAGCAGCCAAGGAGGGACTAACGAGCAGTACTTC
NA	NA	TRBV29-1	TRBJ2-7	CNSGRNEQYF	TGCAACTCTGGGAGGAACGAGCAGTACTTC
NA	NA	TRBV3-1/TRBV3-2	TRBJ1-1	CASSQAGAGTEAFF	TGTGCCAGCAGCCAAGCAGGGGCAGGAACTGAAGCTTTCTTT
TRBD2	once	TRBV5-4	TRBJ2-2	CASSPGTSGNTGELFF	TGTGCCAGCAGCCCAGGGACTAGCGGGAACACCGGGGAGCTGTTTTTT
NA	NA	TRBV28	TRBJ1-5	CASSSLGRQPQHF	TGTGCCAGCAGTTCGCTAGGGAGGCAGCCCCAGCATTTT
TRBD1	NA	TRBV13	TRBJ1-4	CASSLDGTAATNEKLFF	TGTGCCAGCAGCTTAGATGGGACAGCCGCAACTAATGAAAAACTGTTTTTT
TRBD1	NA	TRBV6-2/TRBV6-3	TRBJ1-1	CASSPRGQGPTEAFF	TGTGCCAGCAGTCCGAGGGGACAGGGGCCCACTGAAGCTTTCTTT
NA	NA	TRBV5-6	TRBJ2-5	CASSLDTQETQYF	TGTGCCAGCAGCCTGGACACCCAAGAGACCCAGTACTTC
TRBD1	once	TRBV5-1	TRBJ1-6	CASSPGQGTPLHF	TGCGCCAGCAGCCCGGGACAGGGTACACCCCTCCACTTT
TRBD1	NA	TRBV5-1	TRBJ1-1	CASSSRDSSTEAFF	TGCGCCAGCAGCTCCCGGGACAGTTCCACTGAAGCTTTCTTT
NA	few	TRBV5-6	TRBJ2-2	CASSLFTARLPNTGELFF	TGTGCCAGCAGCTTGTTTACGGCGCGGCTGCCGAACACCGGGGAGCTGTTTTTT
NA	NA	TRBV6-5	TRBJ2-6	CASSRDRSGANVLTF	TGTGCCAGCAGTCGTGACAGGTCCGGGGCCAACGTCCTGACTTTC
NA	NA	TRBV7-9	TRBJ1-2	CASSLFQVGIGYTF	TGTGCCAGCAGCCTCTTCCAGGTTGGAATTGGCTACACCTTC
TRBD2	NA	TRBV5-1	TRBJ2-1	CASSPLAGGMSNEQFF	TGCGCCAGCAGCCCGTTAGCGGGAGGAATGAGCAATGAGCAGTTCTTC
TRBD1	NA	TRBV10-3	TRBJ2-6	CAAASGQGTNVLTF	TGTGCCGCGGCGTCGGGACAGGGTACCAACGTCCTGACTTTC
NA	NA	TRBV15	TRBJ2-7	CATSRDGEASYEQYF	TGTGCCACCAGCAGAGATGGTGAAGCCTCCTACGAGCAGTACTTC
NA	NA	TRBV5-8	TRBJ2-3	CASSPVTDTQYF	TGTGCCAGCAGCCCAGTCACAGATACGCAGTATTTT
TRBD1	NA	TRBV6-5	TRBJ1-6	CASAPTGAGNSPLHF	TGTGCCAGCGCTCCGACAGGGGCAGGCAATTCACCCCTCCACTTT
NA	NA	TRBV4-2	TRBJ2-6	CASSQDVRGGANVLTF	TGTGCCAGCAGCCAAGATGTCAGGGGTGGGGCCAACGTCCTGACTTTC
TRBD2	NA	TRBV19	TRBJ2-4	CASFQREGLAKNIQYF	TGTGCCAGTTTCCAAAGGGAGGGGCTAGCCAAAAACATTCAGTACTTC
NA	NA	TRBV19	TRBJ2-3	CASSVRAKDTQYF	TGTGCCAGTAGTGTCAGGGCCAAAGATACGCAGTATTTT
TRBD1	few	TRBV30	TRBJ1-3	CARRSGTGTGNTIYF	TGTGCCCGACGCTCCGGGACAGGGACTGGAAACACCATATATTTT
TRBD2	NA	TRBV18	TRBJ2-5	CASSPRPPPAGGLETQYF	TGTGCCAGCTCACCACGTCCCCCCCCAGCGGGGGGGCTGGAGACCCAGTACTTC
NA	NA	TRBV4-2	TRBJ2-5	CASSQDSGQQETQYF	TGTGCCAGCAGCCAAGATTCCGGACAACAAGAGACCCAGTACTTC
TRBD1	once	TRBV6-6	TRBJ1-6	CASSQRTGASPLHF	TGTGCCAGCAGTCAACGGACAGGGGCTTCACCCCTCCACTTT
NA	NA	TRBV4-1	TRBJ1-1	CASSQGEGGWVTEAFF	TGCGCCAGCAGCCAAGGGGAGGGGGGCTGGGTCACTGAAGCTTTCTTT
NA	NA	TRBV9	TRBJ2-3	CASSVVEETSTDTQYF	TGTGCCAGCAGCGTAGTGGAGGAAACTAGCACAGATACGCAGTATTTT
NA	NA	TRBV9	TRBJ2-3	CASSDRRGPTDTQYF	TGTGCCAGCAGCGACCGGAGGGGGCCCACAGATACGCAGTATTTT
NA	NA	TRBV5-6	TRBJ2-5	CASKPPFQETQYF	TGTGCCAGCAAGCCTCCATTTCAAGAGACCCAGTACTTC
NA	once	TRBV6-5	TRBJ2-7	CASRPPRHEQYF	TGTGCCAGCAGACCGCCGCGCCACGAGCAGTACTTC
TRBD2	NA	TRBV5-1	TRBJ2-5	CASSLELAGETQYF	TGCGCCAGCAGCTTGGAACTAGCGGGAGAGACCCAGTACTTC
NA	NA	TRBV4-3	TRBJ2-7	CASSQVTSRGGVYEQYF	TGCGCCAGCAGCCAAGTCACATCGAGGGGGGGAGTCTACGAGCAGTACTTC
NA	few	TRBV6-5	TRBJ1-1	CASSYLTDTEAFF	TGTGCCAGCAGTTACTTAACTGACACTGAAGCTTTCTTT
TRBD1	NA	TRBV9	TRBJ1-4	CASSLGGQGSEKLFF	TGTGCCAGCAGCCTAGGGGGACAGGGGTCTGAAAAACTGTTTTTT
NA	NA	TRBV6-5	TRBJ2-3	CASRGGLTTDTQYF	TGTGCCAGCAGAGGAGGGCTAACCACAGATACGCAGTATTTT
NA	NA	TRBV18	TRBJ2-2	CASSPGTTTGELFF	TGTGCCAGCTCACCGGGGACAACAACCGGGGAGCTGTTTTTT
TRBD1	NA	TRBV5-1	TRBJ1-2	CASSLSGGHGYTF	TGCGCCAGCAGCTTGTCAGGGGGCCATGGCTACACCTTC
TRBD1	NA	TRBV28	TRBJ1-2	CASSSLGTDANYGYTF	TGTGCCAGCAGTTCCCTGGGGACAGACGCTAACTATGGCTACACCTTC
TRBD1	NA	TRBV9	TRBJ1-2	CASSAGTGGYNYGYTF	TGTGCCAGCAGCGCCGGGACAGGGGGCTACAACTATGGCTACACCTTC
TRBD2	medium-sized	TRBV4-2	TRBJ2-2	CASSRLQRENTGELFF	TGTGCCAGCAGCCGACTCCAGCGGGAGAACACCGGGGAGCTGTTTTTT
NA	few	TRBV18	TRBJ2-1	CASSPSTEWNEQFF	TGTGCCAGCTCCCCTAGTACTGAGTGGAATGAGCAGTTCTTC
NA	NA	TRBV11-2	TRBJ1-3	CASSFGARNTIYF	TGTGCCAGCAGCTTCGGTGCGCGAAACACCATATATTTT
TRBD2	NA	TRBV7-3	TRBJ2-3	CASSLRPGLDVPDTQYF	TGTGCCAGCAGCTTAAGACCGGGACTAGATGTGCCAGATACGCAGTATTTT
NA	NA	TRBV5-4	TRBJ1-6	CASSLAELSYNSPLHF	TGTGCCAGCAGCTTGGCCGAGTTATCCTATAATTCACCCCTCCACTTT